The 7 T cell receptor beta chains presented below share a single source sample, sequenced in a study of blood T cell repertoires in COVID-19 (dated by TCRdb to 2019 to 2021). Libraries came from the immunoSEQ multiplex PCR assay. TCRdb mirrors the immuneACCESS table, restricted to in-frame sequences. Some clones are absent from its copies; in checked studies, under half trace to an unresolved V gene, and the reason for the others is unknown. This sample is represented by 150,000 to 200,000 clones; approximately 90% of them were singletons. The ten most abundant clones make up under 6% of the sample. Material: peripheral blood. Every receptor here comes from a human donor in a cohort sampled during active COVID-19.

The chain uses TRBV5-4 and TRBJ1-6, with D possibly being TRBD1 (6 bases). Germline V gives CDR1 SGHNT, CDR2 YYREEE (reference sequence). The length of the CDR3 is 17 residues. Trimming left V 3 bases short and J 7 bases short, with 20 bases between. The DNA of the CDR3 is TGTGCCAGCAGCTATAGTTCCGGGGGGGGGCGAAATTCACCCCTCCACTTT. This translates into CASSYSSGGGRNSPLHF.

The gene calls are TRBV3-1 (or the pseudogene TRBV3-2) and TRBJ2-5; 8 bases are a match to TRBD1. This CDR3 contains 16 residues. The germline V gene has CDR1 LGHDT and CDR2 YNNKEL (reference sequence). The V gene end was trimmed by 2 bases and the J gene end by 4 bases; junction bases not matched to a gene: 9. The DNA for the CDR3 is TGTGCCAGCAGCCAAAAGGCCGGGACAGGAGGAGAGACCCAGTACTTC. It encodes CASSQKAGTGGETQYF.

To note about this clone: Different DNA sequences within this sample yield the same CDR3. The rearrangement links TRBV5-1 to TRBJ1-6, with D possibly TRBD1 on 5 matching bases. CDR3 length equals 14 residues. V was clipped by 0 bases and J by 4 bases, with 5 bases between them. Germline V gene sequence: CDR1 SGHRS, CDR2 YFSETQ. CDR3 region: CASSLAGYNSPLHF. As DNA, the CDR3 is TGCGCCAGCAGCTTGGCAGGGTATAATTCACCCCTCCACTTT.

This rearrangement joins TRBV7-9 to TRBJ2-4; D perhaps matches TRBD1 (5 bases). The germline V gene encodes CDR1 SEHNR and CDR2 FQNEAQ (reference sequence). The V gene lost 1 base and the J gene lost 6 bases, with 10 bases spanning the gap. The CDR3 runs 14 residues. The CDR3 protein is CASSLEGPVNIQYF. The CDR3 coding sequence is TGTGCCAGCAGCTTAGAGGGGCCGGTAAACATTCAGTACTTC.

The count of this clone is one. The chain is built from TRBV4-1 and TRBJ1-1, with a possible D match to TRBD1 (5 bases). CDR1 MGHRA and CDR2 YSYEKL come from the germline V gene. V lost 5 bases, J lost 4 bases, and 14 bases lay in between. The CDR3 runs to 14 residues. The CDR3 spells CASSGPTGGTEAFF. The CDR3 nucleotides read TGCGCCAGCAGCGGACCTACGGGGGGCACTGAAGCTTTCTTT.

The CDR3: CATSRGTGYYEQFF. The DNA of the CDR3 is TGTGCCACCAGTCGCGGGACAGGGTACTATGAGCAGTTCTTC. V and J are TRBV24-1 and TRBJ2-1; the match to TRBD1 covers 9 bases. The CDR3 loop spans 14 amino acids. With 6 bases clipped from V and 8 bases from J, the junction kept 7 bases outside the gene matches. CDR1 is KGHDR and CDR2 is SFDVKD in the germline V gene.

The J gene is TRBJ2-7, the V gene TRBV7-8; no firm D call. CDR1 is SGHVS and CDR2 is FQNEAQ in the germline V gene. The germline V and J ends were trimmed by 4 bases and 5 bases, with 15 bases remaining between them. This CDR3 contains 14 residues. The CDR3 DNA is TGTGCCAGCAGCTCGACTTCTCCTACCGACGAGCAGTACTTC. Translation: CASSSTSPTDEQYF. Supplemented by reference TRBV7-8 and TRBJ2-7, the full variable domain reads GAGVSQSPRYKVAKRGQDVALRCDPISGHVSLFWYQQALGQGPEFLTYFQNEAQLDKSGLPSDRFFAERPEGSVSTLKIQRTQQEDSAVYLCASSSTSPTDEQYFGPGTRLTVT.